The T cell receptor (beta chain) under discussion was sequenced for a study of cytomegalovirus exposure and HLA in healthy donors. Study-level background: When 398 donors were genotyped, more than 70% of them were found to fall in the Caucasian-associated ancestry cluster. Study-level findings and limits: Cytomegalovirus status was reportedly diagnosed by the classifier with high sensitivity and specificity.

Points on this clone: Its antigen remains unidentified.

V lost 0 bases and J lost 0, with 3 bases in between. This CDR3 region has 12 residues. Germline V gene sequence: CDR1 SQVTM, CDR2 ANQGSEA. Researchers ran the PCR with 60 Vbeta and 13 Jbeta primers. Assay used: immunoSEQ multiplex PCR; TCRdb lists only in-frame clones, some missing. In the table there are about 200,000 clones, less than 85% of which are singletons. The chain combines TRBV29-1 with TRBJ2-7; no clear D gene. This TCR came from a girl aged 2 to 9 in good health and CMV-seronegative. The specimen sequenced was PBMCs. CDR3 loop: CSVEDNSYEQYF. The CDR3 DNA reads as TGCAGCGTTGAAGACAACTCCTACGAGCAGTACTTC.